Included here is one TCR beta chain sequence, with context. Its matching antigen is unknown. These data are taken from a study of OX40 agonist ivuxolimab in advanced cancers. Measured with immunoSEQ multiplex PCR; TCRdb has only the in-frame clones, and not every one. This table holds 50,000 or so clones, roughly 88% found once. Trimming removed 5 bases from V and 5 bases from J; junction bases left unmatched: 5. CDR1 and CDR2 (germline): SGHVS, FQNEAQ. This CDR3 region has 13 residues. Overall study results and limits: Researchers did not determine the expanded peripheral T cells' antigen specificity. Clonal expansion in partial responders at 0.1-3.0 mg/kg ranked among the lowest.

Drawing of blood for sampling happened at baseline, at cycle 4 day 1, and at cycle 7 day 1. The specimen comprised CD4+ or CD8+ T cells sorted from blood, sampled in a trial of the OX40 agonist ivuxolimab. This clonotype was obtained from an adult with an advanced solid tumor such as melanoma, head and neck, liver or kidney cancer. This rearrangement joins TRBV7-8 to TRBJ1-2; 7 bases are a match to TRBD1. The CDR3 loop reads CASSHDREYGYTF. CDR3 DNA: TGTGCCAGCAGCCACGACAGGGAGTATGGCTACACCTTC.